This T cell receptor beta chain stems from a study of blood T cell repertoires in COVID-19. Clones were sequenced by immunoSEQ multiplex PCR, and TCRdb holds only the in-frame ones, with some missing. Here the sample spans fewer than 150,000 clones, roughly 90% being singletons. After removal of 6 bases from V and 7 bases from J, the junction contained 19 bases not matched to a gene. This CDR3 comprises 18 residues. CDR1 is MNHEY and CDR2 is SMNVEV in the germline V gene (reference sequence). V usage is TRBV27 and J usage is TRBJ1-4; 8 bases match TRBD1. The TCR comes from a man in his fifties or sixties with active or convalescent COVID-19. Material: peripheral blood. CDR3 loop: CASRSDRARGLVSEKLFF. In nucleotides, the CDR3 is TGTGCCAGCAGGTCGGACAGGGCCCGGGGGTTGGTTAGTGAAAAACTGTTTTTT.